Below are 18 T cell receptor beta chains sequenced from a single sample in a study of Ad26.COV2.S vaccination and SARS-CoV-2 variants. Indicated treatment: roughly 18 received Ad26.COV2.S at low or high dose, single or two shots; roughly five received placebo; per-sample allocation not given. Sampling was done on day 63 after the first vaccine or placebo injection. Sequenced by immunoSEQ multiplex PCR; TCRdb stores in-frame clones only, minus some. Altogether roughly 330,000 clones are present, under 90% being singletons, with the ten largest covering 4.5% to 7%. The sample in question was peripheral blood, obtained in a trial of Ad26.COV2.S vaccine versus placebo. The receptors stem from a person aged 18-65 years who received the Ad26.COV2.S COVID-19 vaccine or a placebo.

The chain uses TRBV13 and TRBJ1-2; D call uncertain. Per germline, CDR1 PRHDT and CDR2 FYEKMQ (reference sequence). Trimming removed 1 base at V and 4 bases at J, with 10 bases between. This CDR3 spans 14 amino acids. This chain's CDR3 is CASSLVSASYGYTF. The CDR3 coding sequence is TGTGCCAGCAGCTTAGTATCGGCCAGCTATGGCTACACCTTC.

The chain has TRBV6-1 and TRBJ2-1; D gene uncertain. The CDR3 has 18 amino acids. V lost 4 bases and J lost 0, with 19 bases in between. Germline-derived CDR1 and CDR2 are MNHNS and SASEGT. The CDR3 loop is CASSVGLGRGSSYNEQFF. As DNA, the CDR3 is TGTGCCAGCAGTGTGGGCCTCGGGCGCGGAAGCTCCTACAATGAGCAGTTCTTC.

The chain recombines TRBV3-1 (or the pseudogene TRBV3-2) with TRBJ1-6; D is uncertain. The germline V and J ends were trimmed by 4 bases and 10 bases, with 14 bases remaining between them. The CDR3 is 14 amino acids. Germline values: CDR1 LGHDT, CDR2 YNNKEL (reference sequence). The CDR3 loop reads CASSLPRSDSPLHF. CDR3 nucleotide sequence: TGTGCCAGCAGCCTCCCCCGGAGTGACTCACCCCTCCACTTT.

This chain connects TRBV12-3 or TRBV12-4 to TRBJ1-2; no firm D call. Trimming removed 2 bases at V and 6 bases at J, with 7 bases between. The CDR3 runs to 12 residues. The CDR3, as DNA: TGTGCCAGCAGTTTATACGGGGATGGCTACACCTTC. Residues: CASSLYGDGYTF.

The V call is TRBV6-2 or TRBV6-3, the J call TRBJ2-3; TRBD1 matches 10 bases. V was pared by 2 bases and J by 4 bases, with 6 bases of the junction left unmatched. Germline values: CDR1 MNHEY, CDR2 SVGEGT. There are 16 residues in the CDR3. The CDR3 is CASSYPVGQGADTQYF. The CDR3, as DNA: TGTGCCAGCAGTTACCCGGTCGGACAGGGGGCAGATACGCAGTATTTT.

This clone was seen only a few times. The chain carries TRBV27 and TRBJ1-6, with D maybe TRBD1 (6 bases). V lost 1 base and J 0 bases, leaving 10 bases between the germline ends. This CDR3 region has 17 residues. Looked up from germline, CDR1 is MNHEY and CDR2 is SMNVEV (reference sequence). Here the CDR3 reads CASSLFQGSSYNSPLHF. CDR3 nucleotides: TGTGCCAGCAGTTTATTTCAGGGGTCCTCCTATAATTCACCCCTCCACTTT.

DNA of the CDR3: TGTGCCACCAGCAGGGAGGGGGTTTCCACAGATACGCAGTATTTT. It translates to CATSREGVSTDTQYF. The gene calls are TRBV15 and TRBJ2-3; the D call may be TRBD1 or TRBD2 (6 bases each). The CDR3 runs to 15 residues. Trimming removed 3 bases at V and 2 bases at J, with 12 bases between. Germline V CDR1 and CDR2: LNHNV, YYDKDF (reference sequence).

The genes are TRBV15 and TRBJ2-7; D perhaps matches TRBD1 (6 bases). The germline V gene encodes CDR1 LNHNV and CDR2 YYDKDF (reference sequence). V dropped 4 bases and J dropped 5 bases, with 9 bases sitting between them. This CDR3 is built from 12 residues. CDR3 loop: CATSNTGHEQYF. The CDR3 DNA reads TGTGCCACCAGCAATACAGGGCACGAGCAGTACTTC.

The chain combines TRBV21-1 with TRBJ2-3; the table's D gene call, TRBD2, was not cross checked with the DNA. TRBV21-1 is a pseudogene locus. This CDR3 is built from 17 residues. CDR3 nucleotide sequence: TGTGCCAGCCCTAAAATAAAGGCCCCGGAGGGCCCAGATACGCAGTATTTT. It translates to CASPKIKAPEGPDTQYF.

This chain uses TRBV5-1 with TRBJ1-5; D remains unclear. V lost 1 base and J lost 3, with 5 bases in between. The germline V gene encodes CDR1 SGHRS and CDR2 YFSETQ. CDR3 size: 13 residues. CDR3 residues: CASSLNTNQPQHF. The CDR3 nucleotides are TGCGCCAGCAGCTTGAACACCAATCAGCCCCAGCATTTT.

The chain joins TRBV5-4 to TRBJ2-1, with TRBD2 identical over 7 bases. In germline, CDR1 is SGHNT, CDR2 YYREEE (reference sequence). Germline trimming cut 1 base from V and 10 bases from J; bases unmatched to any gene: 14. The length of the CDR3 is 16 residues. The CDR3 is CASSLIGRESPREQFF. In nucleotides, the CDR3 is TGTGCCAGCAGCTTGATCGGGCGGGAGTCCCCACGGGAGCAGTTCTTC. The full variable domain, rest sourced from reference TRBV5-4 and TRBJ2-1, is ETGVTQSPTHLIKTRGQQVTLRCSSQSGHNTVSWYQQALGQGPQFIFQYYREEENGRGNFPPRFSGLQFPNYSSELNVNALELDDSALYLCASSLIGRESPREQFFGPGTRLTVL.

This chain uses TRBV29-1 with TRBJ2-2; D not resolved. CDR1 SQVTM and CDR2 ANQGSEA come from the germline V gene. This CDR3 has 11 amino acids. V was shortened by 7 bases and J by 0 bases, with 3 bases between the two germline ends. CDR3 nucleotide sequence: TGCAGCGCCGCGAACACCGGGGAGCTGTTTTTT. Translation: CSAANTGELFF.

J is TRBJ1-2 and V is TRBV12-3 or TRBV12-4; tentatively, D is TRBD1 (6 bases). The CDR3 sequence is 12 residues long. V shed 4 bases and J shed 8 bases, with 11 bases lying between them. The CDR3 DNA reads as TGTGCCAGCAGTTCAGGGGTTATAGGCTACACCTTC. This encodes CASSSGVIGYTF.

The rearrangement uses TRBV24-1 and TRBJ2-1, with TRBD1 matching over 8 bases. The V and J ends lost 4 bases and 7 bases, in that order; junction bases with no gene match: 11. Germline CDR1 is KGHDR and CDR2 is SFDVKD. The CDR3 consists of 16 residues. The DNA of the CDR3 is TGTGCCACCAGTGACCGACAGGGGTCGTCTTGGAATGAGCAGTTCTTC. This codes for CATSDRQGSSWNEQFF.

The chain joins TRBV5-1 to TRBJ2-3; TRBD1 might be the D (5 bases). Trimming pared 2 bases from V and 0 bases from J, leaving 10 bases between. The CDR3 covers 15 residues. Germline V CDR1 and CDR2: SGHRS, YFSETQ. This chain's CDR3 is CASSLRQPSTDTQYF. DNA of the CDR3: TGCGCCAGCAGCTTACGACAGCCTAGCACAGATACGCAGTATTTT. Complete variable domain (other parts from reference TRBV5-1 and TRBJ2-3): KAGVTQTPRYLIKTRGQQVTLSCSPISGHRSVSWYQQTPGQGLQFLFEYFSETQRNKGNFPGRFSGRQFSNSRSEMNVSTLELGDSALYLCASSLRQPSTDTQYFGPGTRLTVL.

This chain connects TRBV29-1 to TRBJ1-2; perhaps TRBD1 as D (5 bases). The V end lost 2 bases, the J end lost 8 bases, and 15 bases lay between the germline ends. The CDR3 is 13 amino acids. Per germline, CDR1 SQVTM and CDR2 ANQGSEA. CDR3 in DNA: TGCAGCGTTGAATGGGGGAATCTATACGGCTACACCTTC. Residues: CSVEWGNLYGYTF.

The rearrangement links TRBV9 to TRBJ2-3, with TRBD2 as a possible D gene (5 bases). The CDR3 sequence is 16 residues long. The V end lost 3 bases, the J end lost 2 bases, and 16 bases lay between the germline ends. The germline V gene has CDR1 SGDLS and CDR2 YYNGEE. DNA for the CDR3: TGTGCCAGCAGCGCGGTAGGAGGAACCTACACAGATACGCAGTATTTT. It yields the protein CASSAVGGTYTDTQYF.

This chain links TRBV6-2 or TRBV6-3 with TRBJ1-5, with D possibly matching TRBD1 (5 bases). This CDR3 spans 12 amino acids. The V end lost 4 bases, the J end lost 4 bases, and 5 bases lay between the germline ends. CDR1 and CDR2 from the germline V gene are MNHEY and SVGEGT. In DNA, the CDR3 is TGTGCCAGCAGTTCAGGGAATCAGCCCCAGCATTTT. It is translated as CASSSGNQPQHF.